Following are 14 T cell receptor beta chains from one sample sequenced in a study of blood T cell repertoires in COVID-19. Repertoires were generated with immunoSEQ multiplex PCR, while TCRdb's copy carries only in-frame clones and drops some. The sample records fewer than 600,000 clones, about 91% being singletons. The sequenced sample was peripheral blood. These receptors were taken from a man between 18 and 35 years old with COVID-19, enrolled during active disease.

The chain joins TRBV29-1 to TRBJ2-3; 10 nucleotides agree with TRBD1. After removal of 3 bases from V and 5 bases from J, the junction contained 8 bases not matched to a gene. This CDR3 region has 15 residues. Germline V CDR1 and CDR2: SQVTM, ANQGSEA. CDR3 DNA sequence: TGCAGCGTTGACAAGAAGGACAGGGGGAAAGATACGCAGTATTTT. The encoded protein is CSVDKKDRGKDTQYF.

The table lists this clone with a few counts. This sequence joins TRBV7-9 and TRBJ1-1; tentatively, D is TRBD1 (6 bases). V lost 6 bases, J lost 10 bases, and 15 bases lay in between. The CDR3 is made up of 12 amino acids. The germline gives CDR1 SEHNR, CDR2 FQNEAQ (reference sequence). Written as DNA, the CDR3 is TGTGCCAGCAGTGGTAGGGGACAAGGAGCTTTCTTT. Translation: CASSGRGQGAFF.

The chain joins TRBV12-3 or TRBV12-4 to TRBJ1-1; TRBD1 might be the D (6 bases). The V and J ends lost 3 bases and 8 bases respectively, with 13 bases between them. The CDR3 runs to 13 residues. CDR3 in amino acids: CASSFGAGTEAFF. The CDR3 nucleotides are TGTGCCAGCAGTTTTGGTGCCGGGACAGAAGCTTTCTTT.

In DNA form, the CDR3 reads TGCGCCAGCAGCCCAGATAGCGATGAGCAGTTCTTC. It translates to CASSPDSDEQFF. This chain uses TRBV5-1 with TRBJ2-1; D is perhaps TRBD2 (5 bases). Trimming shortened V by 4 bases and J by 8 bases, and 10 bases separated the two germline ends. The length of the CDR3 is 12 residues. Germline-derived CDR1 and CDR2 are SGHRS and YFSETQ.

This chain joins TRBV19 and TRBJ2-6; D uncertain. Germline V gene sequence: CDR1 LNHDA, CDR2 SQIVND (reference sequence). Trimming took off 5 bases at V and 1 base at J, with 6 bases between the two ends. This CDR3 region has 14 residues. This CDR3 is CASSFGSGANVLTF. The CDR3 nucleotides read TGTGCCAGTAGTTTCGGTTCTGGGGCCAACGTCCTGACTTTC.

The J gene is TRBJ1-3, the V gene TRBV5-4, with D perhaps TRBD1 (6 bases). The CDR3 has 18 residues. Germline V lookup: CDR1 SGHNT, CDR2 YYREEE (reference sequence). Trimming pared 3 bases from V and 0 bases from J, leaving 19 bases between. The CDR3 bases are TGTGCCAGCAGCTCACCGACAGGCCCCGGACCCTCTGGAAACACCATATATTTT. The encoded protein is CASSSPTGPGPSGNTIYF.

The chain employs TRBV7-8 and TRBJ2-7; 7 nucleotides line up with TRBD1. After removal of 1 base from V and 2 bases from J, the junction contained 2 bases not matched to a gene. The CDR3 length is 14 residues. Germline loops: CDR1 SGHVS, CDR2 FQNEAQ. CDR3 coding DNA: TGTGCCAGCAGCTTAGGGGACAGTGCCTACGAGCAGTACTTC. Translation: CASSLGDSAYEQYF.

V gene TRBV2 combines with J gene TRBJ2-3; D remains ambiguous. Germline lookup yields CDR1 SNHLY and CDR2 FYNNEI. The CDR3 totals 14 residues. The V gene lost 3 bases and the J gene lost 1 base, with 8 bases spanning the gap. CDR3 loop: CASSDLRRTDTQYF. The CDR3 coding sequence is TGTGCCAGCAGTGACTTGCGCCGCACAGATACGCAGTATTTT.

The chain is built from TRBV11-2 and TRBJ1-6; a weak D match, TRBD1 (5 bases). Germline CDR1 is SGHAT and CDR2 is FQNNGV. The V and J ends lost 5 bases and 8 bases respectively, with 10 bases between them. This CDR3 contains 13 residues. This chain's CDR3 is CASSHDRDSPLHF. In nucleotides, the CDR3 is TGTGCCAGCAGCCATGACAGAGATTCACCCCTCCACTTT.

This clone has a single count. The chain is built from TRBV11-2 and TRBJ2-7; 13 bases agree with TRBD2. CDR3 length: 16 residues. CDR1 is SGHAT, CDR2 FQNNGV, per germline. Unmatched junction bases numbered 7, after V lost 5 bases and J lost 3 bases. CDR3 DNA sequence: TGTGCCAGCAGCCGTATTGGGACTAGCGGGAACTACGAGCAGTACTTC. Its translation: CASSRIGTSGNYEQYF.

In its sample, this clone was seen a few times. This sequence joins TRBV19 and TRBJ1-1; D is unresolved. The V and J ends lost 6 bases and 5 bases respectively, with 13 bases between them. CDR1 is LNHDA, CDR2 SQIVND, per germline (reference sequence). The CDR3 is 13 residues long. Here the CDR3 DNA reads TGTGCCAGTAGGAGCATTAGTGATACTGAAGCTTTCTTT. This codes for CASRSISDTEAFF.

The V gene is TRBV19, the J gene TRBJ2-2, with TRBD2 identical over 7 bases. Per germline, CDR1 LNHDA and CDR2 SQIVND (reference sequence). The CDR3 is 14 residues long. V trimming: 5 bases; J trimming: 6 bases; junction bases outside the gene matches: 6. The CDR3 loop is CASSDWEGPGELFF. The CDR3 DNA sequence: TGTGCCAGTAGTGACTGGGAGGGCCCCGGGGAGCTGTTTTTT.

J is TRBJ2-6 and V is TRBV15; TRBD1 is a possible D gene (6 bases). Trimming stripped 0 bases from V and 4 bases from J, with 16 bases between. Germline V CDR1 and CDR2: LNHNV, YYDKDF (reference sequence). The CDR3 sequence is 18 residues long. DNA for the CDR3: TGTGCCACCAGCAGAGATATGGGAACAGGGTCCGGGGCCAACGTCCTGACTTTC. Translated: CATSRDMGTGSGANVLTF. The complete variable domain, with remaining parts taken from reference TRBV15 and TRBJ2-6, reads DAMVIQNPRYQVTQFGKPVTLSCSQTLNHNVMYWYQQKSSQAPKLLFHYYDKDFNNEADTPDNFQSRRPNTSFCFLDIRSPGLGDTAMYLCATSRDMGTGSGANVLTFGAGSRLTVL.

The chain has TRBV6-5 and TRBJ2-3, with unresolved D. CDR3 length equals 15 residues. Trimming stripped 5 bases from V and 6 bases from J, with 18 bases between. CDR1 is MNHEY, CDR2 SVGAGI, per germline. The CDR3 loop is CASSHTRSSSDTQYF. The CDR3 nucleotides read TGTGCCAGCAGTCACACCCGAAGTTCGTCCGATACGCAGTATTTT.